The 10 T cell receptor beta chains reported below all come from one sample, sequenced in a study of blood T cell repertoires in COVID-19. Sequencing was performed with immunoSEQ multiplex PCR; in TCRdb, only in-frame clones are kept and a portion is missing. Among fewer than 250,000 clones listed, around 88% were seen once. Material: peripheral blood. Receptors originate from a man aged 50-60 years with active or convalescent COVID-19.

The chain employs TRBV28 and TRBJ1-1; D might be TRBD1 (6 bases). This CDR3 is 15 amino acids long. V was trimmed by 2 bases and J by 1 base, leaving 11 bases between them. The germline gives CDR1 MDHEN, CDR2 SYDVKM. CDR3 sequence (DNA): TGTGCCAGCAGTTTACCTACAGGGAGGAACACTGAAGCTTTCTTT. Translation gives CASSLPTGRNTEAFF.

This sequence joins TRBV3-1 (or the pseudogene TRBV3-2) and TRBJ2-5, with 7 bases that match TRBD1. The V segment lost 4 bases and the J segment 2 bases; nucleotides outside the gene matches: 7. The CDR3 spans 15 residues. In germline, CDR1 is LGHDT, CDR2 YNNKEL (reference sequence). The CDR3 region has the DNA TGTGCCAGCAGCCCAGGGGACAGCAATCAAGAGACCCAGTACTTC. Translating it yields CASSPGDSNQETQYF.

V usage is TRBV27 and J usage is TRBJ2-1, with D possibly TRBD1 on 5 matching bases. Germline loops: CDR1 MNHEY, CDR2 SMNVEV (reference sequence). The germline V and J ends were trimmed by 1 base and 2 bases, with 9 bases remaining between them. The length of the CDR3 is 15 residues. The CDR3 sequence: CASSLWGGAYNEQFF. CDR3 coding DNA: TGTGCCAGCAGTTTATGGGGCGGCGCCTACAATGAGCAGTTCTTC.

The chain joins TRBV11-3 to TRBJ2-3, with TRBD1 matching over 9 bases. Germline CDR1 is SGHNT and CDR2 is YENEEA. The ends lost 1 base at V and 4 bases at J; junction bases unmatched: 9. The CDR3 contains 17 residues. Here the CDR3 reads CASSLGPGTGIADTQYF. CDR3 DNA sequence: TGTGCCAGCAGCTTAGGACCCGGGACAGGGATTGCAGATACGCAGTATTTT.

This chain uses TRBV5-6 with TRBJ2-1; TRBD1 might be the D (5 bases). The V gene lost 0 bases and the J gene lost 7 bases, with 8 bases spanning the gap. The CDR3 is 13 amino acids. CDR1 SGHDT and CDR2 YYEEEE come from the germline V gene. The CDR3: CASSLVQGNEQFF. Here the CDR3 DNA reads TGTGCCAGCAGCTTGGTGCAGGGTAATGAGCAGTTCTTC. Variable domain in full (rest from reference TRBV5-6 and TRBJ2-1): DAGVTQSPTHLIKTRGQQVTLRCSPKSGHDTVSWYQQALGQGPQFIFQYYEEEERQRGNFPDRFSGHQFPNYSSELNVNALLLGDSALYLCASSLVQGNEQFFGPGTRLTVL.

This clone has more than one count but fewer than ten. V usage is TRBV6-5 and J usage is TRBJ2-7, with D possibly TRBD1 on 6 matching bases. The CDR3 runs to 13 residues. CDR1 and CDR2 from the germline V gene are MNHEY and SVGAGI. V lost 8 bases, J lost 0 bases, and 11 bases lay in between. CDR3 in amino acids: CASRTAHSYEQYF. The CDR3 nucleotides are TGTGCCAGCCGGACAGCCCACTCCTACGAGCAGTACTTC.

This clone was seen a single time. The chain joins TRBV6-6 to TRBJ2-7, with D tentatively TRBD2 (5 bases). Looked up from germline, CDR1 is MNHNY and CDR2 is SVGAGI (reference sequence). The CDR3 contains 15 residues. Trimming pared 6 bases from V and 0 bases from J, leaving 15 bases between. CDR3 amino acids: CASRSTSGSSYEQYF. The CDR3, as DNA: TGTGCCAGCAGATCAACGTCGGGGTCCTCCTACGAGCAGTACTTC.

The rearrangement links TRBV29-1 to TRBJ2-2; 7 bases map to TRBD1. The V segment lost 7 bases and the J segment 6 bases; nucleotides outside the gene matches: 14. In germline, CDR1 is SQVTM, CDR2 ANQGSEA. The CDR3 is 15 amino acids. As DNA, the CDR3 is TGCAGCGGGACAGCACAGGGGTGGCCTGCCGGGGAGCTGTTTTTT. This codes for CSGTAQGWPAGELFF.

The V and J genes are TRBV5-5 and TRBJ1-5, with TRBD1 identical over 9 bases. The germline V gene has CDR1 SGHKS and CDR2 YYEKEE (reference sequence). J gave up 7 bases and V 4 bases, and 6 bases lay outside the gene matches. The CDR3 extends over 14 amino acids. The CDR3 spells CASSTTGGEQPQHF. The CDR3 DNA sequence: TGTGCCAGCAGCACAACAGGGGGCGAGCAGCCCCAGCATTTT.

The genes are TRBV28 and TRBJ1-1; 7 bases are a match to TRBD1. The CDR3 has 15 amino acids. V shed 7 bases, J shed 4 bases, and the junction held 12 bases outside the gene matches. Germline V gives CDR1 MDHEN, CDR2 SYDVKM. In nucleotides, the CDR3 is TGTGCCAGCACCCCTGGGGACCGACAGGGCACTGAAGCTTTCTTT. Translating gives CASTPGDRQGTEAFF. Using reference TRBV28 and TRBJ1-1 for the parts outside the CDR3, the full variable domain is DVKVTQSSRYLVKRTGEKVFLECVQDMDHENMFWYRQDPGLGLRLIYFSYDVKMKEKGDIPEGYSVSREKKERFSLILESASTNQTSMYLCASTPGDRQGTEAFFGQGTRLTVV.